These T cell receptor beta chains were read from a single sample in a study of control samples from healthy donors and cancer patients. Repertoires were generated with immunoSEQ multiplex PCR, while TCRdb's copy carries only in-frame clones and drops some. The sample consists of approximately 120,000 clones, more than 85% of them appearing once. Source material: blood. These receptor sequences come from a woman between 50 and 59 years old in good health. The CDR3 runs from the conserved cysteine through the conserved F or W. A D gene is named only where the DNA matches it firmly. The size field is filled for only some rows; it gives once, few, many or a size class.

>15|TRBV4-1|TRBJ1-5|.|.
CASSLREGNDQPQHF
TGCGCCAGCAGCCTCAGGGAGGGGAATGATCAGCCCCAGCATTTT
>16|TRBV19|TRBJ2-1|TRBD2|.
CASRKLDSGVGNEQFF
TGTGCCAGTCGCAAACTTGATAGCGGGGTGGGCAATGAGCAGTTCTTC
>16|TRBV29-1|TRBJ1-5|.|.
CSVGAASPGSNQPQHF
TGCAGCGTTGGAGCTGCGTCACCGGGAAGCAATCAGCCCCAGCATTTT
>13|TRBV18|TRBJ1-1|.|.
CASSPAFQGLAFF
TGTGCCAGCTCACCAGCTTTTCAGGGTCTAGCTTTCTTT
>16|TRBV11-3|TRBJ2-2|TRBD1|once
CASSKQGALNTGELFF
TGTGCCAGCAGCAAACAGGGGGCCTTGAACACCGGGGAGCTGTTTTTT
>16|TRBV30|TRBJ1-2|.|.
CAWIKERRTSSYGYTF
TGTGCCTGGATCAAGGAAAGGCGTACCTCTAGCTATGGCTACACCTTC
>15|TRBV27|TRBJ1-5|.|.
CASSSLGGGNQPQHF
TGTGCCAGCAGTTCGTTGGGGGGGGGCAATCAGCCCCAGCATTTT
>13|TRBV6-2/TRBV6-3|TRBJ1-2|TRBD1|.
CASSPTGGDGYTF
TGTGCCAGCAGCCCGACAGGGGGGGATGGCTACACCTTC
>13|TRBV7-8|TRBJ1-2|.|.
CASSLVVQDGYTF
TGTGCCAGCAGCTTAGTGGTACAGGATGGCTACACCTTC
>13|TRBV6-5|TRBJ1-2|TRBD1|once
CASLVTGRYGYTF
TGTGCCAGCCTCGTGACAGGGCGGTATGGCTACACCTTC
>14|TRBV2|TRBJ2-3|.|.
CASLWEVSADTQYF
TGTGCCAGCTTGTGGGAGGTGAGCGCAGATACGCAGTATTTT
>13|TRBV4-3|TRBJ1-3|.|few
CASSQDTGNTIYF
TGCGCCAGCAGCCAAGATACGGGAAACACCATATATTTT
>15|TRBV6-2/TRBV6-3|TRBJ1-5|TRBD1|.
CASSYPGQGVKAQHF
TGTGCCAGCAGTTACCCGGGACAGGGGGTCAAGGCCCAGCATTTT
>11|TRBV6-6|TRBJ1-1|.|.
CASSSGREAFF
TGTGCCAGCAGTTCCGGACGGGAAGCTTTCTTT
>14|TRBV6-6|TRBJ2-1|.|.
CASSSGSTLNEQFF
TGTGCCAGCAGTTCCGGGTCGACACTCAATGAGCAGTTCTTC
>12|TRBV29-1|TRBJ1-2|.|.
CSVLTGNYGYTF
TGCAGCGTCCTGACAGGCAATTATGGCTACACCTTC
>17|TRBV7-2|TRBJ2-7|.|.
CASSLEPTAGTSYEQYF
TGTGCCAGCAGCTTAGAACCCACCGCGGGGACCTCCTACGAGCAGTACTTC
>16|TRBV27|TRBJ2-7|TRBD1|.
CASSLSIDRARKEQYF
TGTGCCAGCAGTTTATCGATAGACAGGGCGAGGAAAGAGCAGTACTTC
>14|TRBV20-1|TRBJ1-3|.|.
CSASSGTSGNTIYF
TGCAGTGCTAGTTCAGGGACTTCTGGAAACACCATATATTTT
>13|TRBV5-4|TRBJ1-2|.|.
CASTSGQDGGYTF
TGTGCCAGCACTTCCGGACAAGACGGAGGCTACACCTTC
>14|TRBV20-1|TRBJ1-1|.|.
CSASLAEAYTEAFF
TGCAGTGCTAGTCTCGCGGAAGCTTACACTGAAGCTTTCTTT
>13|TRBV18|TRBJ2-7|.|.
CASSPGQSYEQYF
TGTGCCAGCTCACCAGGACAGTCCTACGAGCAGTACTTC
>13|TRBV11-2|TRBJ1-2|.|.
CASSPDSNYGYTF
TGTGCCAGCAGCCCGGACAGTAACTATGGCTACACCTTC
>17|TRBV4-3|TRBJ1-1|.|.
CASSQLVVRGLNTEAFF
TGCGCCAGCAGCCAGCTAGTGGTGCGGGGACTCAACACTGAAGCTTTCTTT
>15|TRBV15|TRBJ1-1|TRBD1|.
CATSSAQRDRRGAFF
TGTGCCACCAGCAGTGCCCAAAGGGACAGAAGGGGAGCTTTCTTT
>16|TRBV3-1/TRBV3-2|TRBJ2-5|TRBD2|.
CASSLGLAGIQETQYF
TGTGCCAGCAGCTTAGGACTAGCGGGGATTCAAGAGACCCAGTACTTC
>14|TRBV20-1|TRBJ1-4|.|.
CSASSGGANEKLFF
TGCAGCGCTAGTTCGGGAGGCGCTAATGAAAAACTGTTTTTT
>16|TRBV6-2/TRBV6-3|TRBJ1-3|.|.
CASSWGSGHSGNTIYF
TGTGCCAGCAGTTGGGGGTCGGGACACTCTGGAAACACCATATATTTT
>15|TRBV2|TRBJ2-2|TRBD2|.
CASRWGLVITGELFF
TGTGCCAGCAGATGGGGACTAGTGATAACTGGGGAGCTGTTTTTT
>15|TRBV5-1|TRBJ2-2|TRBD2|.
CASSRGLAGTGELFF
TGCGCCAGCAGTCGCGGACTAGCGGGAACCGGGGAGCTGTTTTTT
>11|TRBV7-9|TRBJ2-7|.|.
CASSFGREQYF
TGTGCCAGCAGCTTTGGTCGCGAGCAGTACTTC
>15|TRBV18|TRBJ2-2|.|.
CASSPQTVNTGELFF
TGTGCCAGCTCACCACAGACGGTAAACACCGGGGAGCTGTTTTTT
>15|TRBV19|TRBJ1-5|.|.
CASREWQASNQPQHF
TGTGCCAGTAGGGAATGGCAGGCCTCCAATCAGCCCCAGCATTTT
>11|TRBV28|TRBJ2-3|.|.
CASSSQGTQYF
TGTGCCAGCAGTTCCCAGGGAACGCAGTATTTT
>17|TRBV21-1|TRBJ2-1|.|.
CASSNGPGQGGNNEQFF
TGTGCCAGCAGCAACGGCCCGGGACAGGGGGGGAACAATGAGCAGTTCTTC
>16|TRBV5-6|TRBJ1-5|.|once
CASSLAGSLSNQPQHF
TGTGCCAGCAGCTTGGCTGGCAGTCTTAGCAATCAGCCCCAGCATTTT
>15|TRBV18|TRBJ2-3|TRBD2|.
CASSSSGASTDTQYF
TGTGCCAGCTCTTCCAGCGGGGCCAGCACAGATACGCAGTATTTT
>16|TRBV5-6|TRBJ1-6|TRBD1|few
CASSLLGTGYNSPLHF
TGTGCCAGCAGCTTACTTGGGACAGGCTATAATTCACCCCTCCACTTT
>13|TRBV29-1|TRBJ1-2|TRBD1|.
CSVQTGFNYGYTF
TGCAGCGTGCAGACAGGGTTTAACTATGGCTACACCTTC
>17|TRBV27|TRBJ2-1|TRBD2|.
CASSWESSGRAPGEQFF
TGTGCCAGCAGTTGGGAGTCTAGCGGGAGGGCTCCGGGAGAGCAGTTCTTC
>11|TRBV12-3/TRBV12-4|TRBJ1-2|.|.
CASSSDDGYTF
TGTGCCAGCAGTTCAGACGATGGCTACACCTTC
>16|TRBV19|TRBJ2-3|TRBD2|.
CASSIDGTIGGDTQYF
TGTGCCAGTAGTATAGATGGGACTATCGGCGGAGATACGCAGTATTTT
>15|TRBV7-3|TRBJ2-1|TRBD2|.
CASSRGLAANNEQFF
TGTGCCAGCAGCCGGGGACTAGCGGCGAACAATGAGCAGTTCTTC
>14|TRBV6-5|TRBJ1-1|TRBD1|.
CAGSTGQLNTEAFF
TGTGCCGGCAGCACGGGACAGTTGAACACTGAAGCTTTCTTT
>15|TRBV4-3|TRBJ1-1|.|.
CASSQGARINTEAFF
TGCGCCAGCAGCCAAGGTGCCAGAATAAACACTGAAGCTTTCTTT
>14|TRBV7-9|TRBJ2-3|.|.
CASGLGYGTDTQYF
TGTGCCAGCGGCCTAGGGTATGGCACAGATACGCAGTATTTT
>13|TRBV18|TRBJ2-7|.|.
CASSPRGTGEQYF
TGTGCCAGCTCACCACGAGGGACGGGAGAGCAGTACTTC